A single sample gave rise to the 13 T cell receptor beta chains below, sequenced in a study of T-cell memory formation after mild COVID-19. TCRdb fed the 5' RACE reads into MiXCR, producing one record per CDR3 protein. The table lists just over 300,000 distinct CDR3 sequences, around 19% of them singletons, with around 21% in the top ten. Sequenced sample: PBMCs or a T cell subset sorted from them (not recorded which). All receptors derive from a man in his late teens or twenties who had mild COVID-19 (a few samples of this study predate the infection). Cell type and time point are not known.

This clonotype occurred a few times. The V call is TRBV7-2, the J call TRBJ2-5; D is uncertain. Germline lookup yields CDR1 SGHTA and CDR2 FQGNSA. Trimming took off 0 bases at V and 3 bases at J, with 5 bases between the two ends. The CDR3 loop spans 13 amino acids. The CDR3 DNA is TGTGCCAGCAGCTTAGCGGACGAAGAGACCCAGTACTTC. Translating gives CASSLADEETQYF.

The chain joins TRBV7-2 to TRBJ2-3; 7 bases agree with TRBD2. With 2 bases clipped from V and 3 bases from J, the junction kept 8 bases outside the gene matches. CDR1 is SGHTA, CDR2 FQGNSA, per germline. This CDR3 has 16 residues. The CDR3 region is CASSLSIGGGTDTQYF. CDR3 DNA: TGTGCCAGCAGCTTAAGTATCGGGGGAGGGACAGATACGCAGTATTTT.

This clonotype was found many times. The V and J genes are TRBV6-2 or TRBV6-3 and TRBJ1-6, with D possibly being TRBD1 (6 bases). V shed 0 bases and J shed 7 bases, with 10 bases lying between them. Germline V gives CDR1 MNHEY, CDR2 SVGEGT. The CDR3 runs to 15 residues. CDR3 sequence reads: CASSYSGADNSPLHF. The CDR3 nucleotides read TGTGCCAGCAGTTACTCGGGGGCGGACAATTCACCCCTCCACTTT.

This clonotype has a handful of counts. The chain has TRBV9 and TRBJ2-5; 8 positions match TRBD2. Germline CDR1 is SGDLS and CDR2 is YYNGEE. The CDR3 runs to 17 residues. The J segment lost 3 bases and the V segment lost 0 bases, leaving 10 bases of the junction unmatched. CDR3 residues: CASSVGFERGRKETQYF. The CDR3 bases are TGTGCCAGCAGCGTAGGGTTCGAGCGGGGGCGAAAAGAGACCCAGTACTTC.

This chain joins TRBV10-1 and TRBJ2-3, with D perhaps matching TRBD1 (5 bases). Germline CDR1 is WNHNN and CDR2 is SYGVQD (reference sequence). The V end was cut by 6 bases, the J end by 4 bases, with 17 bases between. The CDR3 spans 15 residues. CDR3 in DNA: TGCGCCAGCAGCGCAGGGATACTACCGGCAGATACGCAGTATTTT. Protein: CASSAGILPADTQYF.

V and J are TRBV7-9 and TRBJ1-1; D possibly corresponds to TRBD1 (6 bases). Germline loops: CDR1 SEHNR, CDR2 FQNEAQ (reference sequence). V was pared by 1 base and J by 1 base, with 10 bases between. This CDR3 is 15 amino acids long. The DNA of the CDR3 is TGTGCCAGCAGCTTAGGGGGGGCAGGGAACACTGAAGCTTTCTTT. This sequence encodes CASSLGGAGNTEAFF.

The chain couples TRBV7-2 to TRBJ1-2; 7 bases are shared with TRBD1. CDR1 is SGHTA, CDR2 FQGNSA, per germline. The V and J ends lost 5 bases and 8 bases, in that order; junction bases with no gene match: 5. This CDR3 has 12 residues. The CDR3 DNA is TGTGCCAGCAGCCAGGGGGGAAGGGGCTACACCTTC. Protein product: CASSQGGRGYTF.

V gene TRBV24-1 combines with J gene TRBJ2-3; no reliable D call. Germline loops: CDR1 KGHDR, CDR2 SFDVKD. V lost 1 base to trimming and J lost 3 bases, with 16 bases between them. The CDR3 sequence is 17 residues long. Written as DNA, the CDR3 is TGTGCCACCAGTGATTTAGGGCGGTCAGGCCAGACAGATACGCAGTATTTT. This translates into CATSDLGRSGQTDTQYF.

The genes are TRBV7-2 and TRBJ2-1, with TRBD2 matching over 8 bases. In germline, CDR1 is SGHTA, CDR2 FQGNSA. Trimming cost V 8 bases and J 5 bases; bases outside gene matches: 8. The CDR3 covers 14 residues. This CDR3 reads CASGAGGGNNEQFF. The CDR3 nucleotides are TGTGCCAGCGGCGCCGGGGGGGGAAACAATGAGCAGTTCTTC.

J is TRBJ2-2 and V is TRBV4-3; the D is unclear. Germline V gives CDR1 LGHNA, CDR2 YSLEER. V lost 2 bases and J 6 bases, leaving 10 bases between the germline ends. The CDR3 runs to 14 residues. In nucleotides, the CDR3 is TGCGCCAGCAGCCAACATGAACACGCCGGGGAGCTGTTTTTT. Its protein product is CASSQHEHAGELFF.

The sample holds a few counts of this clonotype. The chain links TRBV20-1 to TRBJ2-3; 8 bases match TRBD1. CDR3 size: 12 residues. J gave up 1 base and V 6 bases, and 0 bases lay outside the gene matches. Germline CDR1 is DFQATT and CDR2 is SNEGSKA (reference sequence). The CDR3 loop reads CSATGGTDTQYF. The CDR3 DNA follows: TGCAGTGCGACAGGGGGCACAGATACGCAGTATTTT.

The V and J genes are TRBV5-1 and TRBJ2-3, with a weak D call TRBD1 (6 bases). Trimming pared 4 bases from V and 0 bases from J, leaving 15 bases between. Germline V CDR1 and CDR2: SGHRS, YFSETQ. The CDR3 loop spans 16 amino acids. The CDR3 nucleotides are TGCGCCAGCAGCCTCCGGGCAGGGGAGAGCACAGATACGCAGTATTTT. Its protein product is CASSLRAGESTDTQYF.

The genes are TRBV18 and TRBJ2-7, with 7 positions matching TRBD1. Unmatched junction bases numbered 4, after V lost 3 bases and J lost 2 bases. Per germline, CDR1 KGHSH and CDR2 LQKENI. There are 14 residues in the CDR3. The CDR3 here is CASSPGDRAYEQYV. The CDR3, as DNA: TGTGCCAGCTCACCCGGAGACAGGGCCTACGAGCAGTACGTC.